The present T cell receptor beta chain was sequenced within a study of shared clonotypes between healthy human individuals. Background on the study: The donor group consisted of a couple of women and a few men, aged 18 to 49.

Study-wide results and caveats: The represented genetic and exposure-history diversity was limited by the small number of donors. Shared across a few donors were around 5% of the naive CD4 clonotypes.

As defined, naive CD8 cells were CD45RO-negative and positively selected for CCR7, with terminally differentiated effector memory CD45RA+ cells excluded. As concerns this clone: Its antigen is unknown.

The CDR3 length is 14 residues. V was cut by 3 bases and J by 2 bases, with 11 bases left in between. The germline gives CDR1 MNHEY, CDR2 SMNVEV (reference sequence). Data came from immunoSEQ multiplex PCR; TCRdb stores just in-frame clones and leaves some out. The sample yields 800,000 or so clones, about 96% seen once. This sequence was found in a man younger than 40 in good health. The rearrangement links TRBV27 to TRBJ2-7; D not certain. The specimen sequenced was naive CD8+ T cells sorted from blood. CDR3 amino acids: CASSFSSFAYEQYF. The CDR3 nucleotides are TGTGCCAGCAGTTTTAGTAGTTTCGCCTACGAGCAGTACTTC.